This record concerns one TCR beta chain sequence. No antigen is known for it. The template for TCR beta VDJ and CDR3 sequence profiling was genomic DNA. MiXCR, applied by TCRdb to the reads, yields one record per CDR3 protein. The sample has some 150,000 distinct CDR3 sequences, about 70% seen once. Per the germline V gene, CDR1 is LNHNV and CDR2 is YYDKDF (reference sequence). The CDR3 spans 13 residues. V was clipped by 4 bases and J by 2 bases, with 8 bases between them. Patients included in sequencing had previously demonstrated CD8+CD57+ cell expansion by flow cytometry. These data are taken from a study of CD8+CD57+ T cells in acquired aplastic anemia. The study, taken as a whole, reports: Between patients and controls, some 31 CD8+ CDR3 sequences were found in common.

Sequenced input: sorted CD4+, CD8+, or CD8+CD57+ T cells (not recorded which) from PBMCs. The rearrangement joins TRBV15 to TRBJ2-5; no clear D gene. This clonotype was obtained from a human donor with aplastic anemia. In DNA, the CDR3 is TGTGCCACCAGCAAACTGGCGCAAGAGACCCAGTACTTC. Translation gives CATSKLAQETQYF.